Listed below are T cell receptor beta chains from one sample, sequenced in a study of control samples from healthy donors and cancer patients. Only in-frame clones appear in the TCRdb table, and some are missing; sequencing was by immunoSEQ multiplex PCR. The data show 120,000 or so clones, more than 85% seen once. Sequenced: blood. These receptors originate from a man aged 18 to 30 in good health. Each CDR3 is given with its conserved first and last residue. The D gene is left open where the match is weak. Some rows mark clone size as missing; the rest say once, few, many or name a class of expanded clone.

size	D	V	J	length	DNA	CDR3
NA	TRBD2	TRBV25-1	TRBJ2-1	16	TGTGCCAGCAGTTCGGGGACTAGCGGGAGGATCAATGAGCAGTTCTTC	CASSSGTSGRINEQFF
NA	NA	TRBV6-5	TRBJ1-5	14	TGTGCCAGCAGACGCCGGGACACCGGACCGCCCCAGCATTTT	CASRRRDTGPPQHF
NA	TRBD1	TRBV29-1	TRBJ2-2	14	TGCAGCGTTAGGGACAGGGAGAAATCCGGGGAGCTGTTTTTT	CSVRDREKSGELFF
NA	NA	TRBV9	TRBJ1-6	17	TGTGCCAGCAGCGATAACCGACAAAGCTCCTATAATTCACCCCTCCACTTT	CASSDNRQSSYNSPLHF
NA	TRBD1	TRBV18	TRBJ1-6	15	TGTGCCAGCTCACCACCGGGACAGGTGAATTCACCCCTCCACTTT	CASSPPGQVNSPLHF
few	NA	TRBV5-1	TRBJ1-2	14	TGCGCCAGCAGCTTTGGGGAACTGAACTATGGCTACACCTTC	CASSFGELNYGYTF
NA	TRBD1	TRBV28	TRBJ1-5	16	TGTGCCAGCAGTCACGGACAGGGAGCTGGTAATCAGCCCCAGCATTTT	CASSHGQGAGNQPQHF
NA	TRBD1	TRBV6-2/TRBV6-3	TRBJ2-2	18	TGTGCCAGCAGTCACTCACGCATCGACAGGGTGAACACCGGGGAGCTGTTTTTT	CASSHSRIDRVNTGELFF
NA	NA	TRBV28	TRBJ2-5	14	TGTGCCAGCAGTTTTGGGGATCACCAAGAGACCCAGTACTTC	CASSFGDHQETQYF
NA	TRBD1	TRBV13	TRBJ1-2	13	TGTGCCAGCAGCCTGCGGACAGGGGGTGGCTACACCTTC	CASSLRTGGGYTF
NA	NA	TRBV3-1/TRBV3-2	TRBJ2-1	13	TGTGCCAGCAGCCTCCACGGGCGAGATGAGCAGTTCTTC	CASSLHGRDEQFF
NA	TRBD1	TRBV7-9	TRBJ1-2	16	TGTGCCAGCAGCTCCGGACAGGGGGGGCCGGAATATGGCTACACCTTC	CASSSGQGGPEYGYTF
NA	TRBD1	TRBV3-1/TRBV3-2	TRBJ1-2	15	TGTGCCAGCAGCCACCCGGACAGGGACGGCTATGGCTACACCTTC	CASSHPDRDGYGYTF
NA	NA	TRBV27	TRBJ2-2	14	TGTGCCAGCAGTTTTAGACGGAGTACCGGGGAGCTGTTTTTT	CASSFRRSTGELFF
NA	NA	TRBV19	TRBJ2-2	13	TGTGCCAGTAGTATTGGGGGACCCGGGGAGCTGTTTTTT	CASSIGGPGELFF
NA	NA	TRBV2	TRBJ1-1	12	TGTGCCACCCCGAGAGTCCCCACTGAAGCTTTCTTT	CATPRVPTEAFF
NA	NA	TRBV18	TRBJ1-2	14	TGTGCCAGCTCACCTCCGACAGTAGAAAGTGGCTACACCTTC	CASSPPTVESGYTF
NA	NA	TRBV19	TRBJ1-6	16	TGTGCCAGTAGTCCCATACAGGGACCTCTTAATTCACCCCTCCACTTT	CASSPIQGPLNSPLHF
NA	NA	TRBV7-9	TRBJ2-7	12	TGTGCCAGCAGCTTCCGACAGGACGAGCAGTACTTC	CASSFRQDEQYF
NA	TRBD1	TRBV28	TRBJ1-5	19	TGTGCCAGCAGTTTTTCACCCGGGACAGGGGGATGGAGCAATCAGCCCCAGCATTTT	CASSFSPGTGGWSNQPQHF
NA	NA	TRBV6-5	TRBJ2-7	15	TGTGCCCTCACTCTAGTAGGGGAACCTTCCTACGAGCAGTACTTC	CALTLVGEPSYEQYF
NA	NA	TRBV13	TRBJ1-1	13	TGTGCCAGCAGCGCGGGTCGGAACACTGAAGCTTTCTTT	CASSAGRNTEAFF
NA	TRBD1	TRBV12-3/TRBV12-4	TRBJ2-7	12	TGTGCCAGCAGTTTTAGGGGGCGGGAGCAGTACTTC	CASSFRGREQYF